This is a list of T cell receptor beta chains from one sample in a study of T cells in Graves' hyperthyroidism and ophthalmopathy. TCRdb reprocessed the multiplex PCR reads with MiXCR, giving one entry per CDR3 protein. Among approximately 740,000 distinct CDR3 sequences listed, approximately 15% were seen once. The sequenced material came from blood. The receptors originated from a woman aged 18-35 years with Graves' hyperthyroidism. CDR3s include the opening cysteine and the closing phenylalanine or tryptophan. A D gene is named only where the DNA matches it firmly. Clone size is shown for a subset of rows, as once, few, many or a class of expanded clone.

abundance,v_gene,j_gene,d_gene,CDR3aa,CDR3nt
many,TRBV3-1,TRBJ2-3,TRBD1,CASSQGQGSRTDTQYF,TGTGCCAGCAGCCAAGGACAGGGTAGTCGCACAGATACGCAGTATTTT
-,TRBV6-1,TRBJ2-2,-,CASKPSTTGELFF,TGTGCCAGCAAGCCTTCGACCACCGGGGAGCTGTTTTTT
few,TRBV30,TRBJ2-5,-,CVWSVGSETQYF,TGTGTCTGGAGTGTGGGGTCAGAGACCCAGTACTTC
many,TRBV7-9,TRBJ2-5,-,CASSLNNVAGLPRETQYF,TGTGCCAGCAGCTTAAATAATGTGGCGGGCCTACCAAGGGAGACCCAGTACTTC
-,TRBV6-1,TRBJ2-1,-,CASPNRPAWQFF,TGTGCCAGCCCCAACAGACCCGCCTGGCAGTTCTTC
-,TRBV6-1,TRBJ2-7,TRBD1,CASSAEAWTGERYEQYF,TGTGCCAGCAGCGCGGAGGCTTGGACAGGGGAACGCTACGAGCAGTACTTC
few,TRBV19,TRBJ1-1,-,CASSILGTGRTEAFF,TGTGCCAGTAGTATTCTTGGGACGGGGAGGACTGAAGCTTTCTTT
few,TRBV7-9,TRBJ1-1,-,CASVQYRQHTEAFF,TGTGCCAGCGTCCAGTACCGACAGCACACTGAAGCTTTCTTT
many,TRBV7-2,TRBJ2-1,-,CASSSTYSGMGYNEQFF,TGTGCCAGCAGCTCCACTTATAGCGGAATGGGGTACAATGAGCAGTTCTTC
many,TRBV28,TRBJ1-2,-,CASRFDRREGYTF,TGTGCCAGCAGATTCGACCGGAGGGAAGGCTACACCTTC
many,TRBV15,TRBJ2-1,TRBD2,CATSSRLAGQVNEQFF,TGTGCCACCAGCTCGCGACTAGCGGGACAGGTCAATGAGCAGTTCTTC
many,TRBV18,TRBJ2-3,-,CASSPRRDVANTQYF,TGTGCCAGCTCACCACGCAGGGACGTCGCAAATACGCAGTATTTT
many,TRBV6-1,TRBJ2-3,TRBD2,CASSGVAGVVTDTQYF,TGTGCCAGCAGTGGGGTAGCGGGAGTCGTCACAGATACGCAGTATTTT
many,TRBV5-1,TRBJ2-1,-,CASSSGSSSYNEQFF,TGCGCCAGCAGCTCGGGATCGAGCTCCTACAATGAGCAGTTCTTC
many,TRBV7-2,TRBJ1-1,TRBD1,CASSLFDRANTEAFF,TGTGCCAGCAGCTTATTCGACAGGGCGAACACTGAAGCTTTCTTT
many,TRBV7-3,TRBJ2-7,-,CASSFTGGGSYEQYF,TGTGCCAGCAGCTTCACGGGGGGCGGCTCCTACGAGCAGTACTTC
many,TRBV7-8,TRBJ2-3,-,CASSYSQREPDTQYF,TGTGCCAGCAGCTACTCCCAGAGGGAGCCGGATACGCAGTATTTT
-,TRBV12-3/TRBV12-4,TRBJ2-2,-,CASSSSLYTGELFF,TGTGCCAGCAGTTCCTCTTTATACACCGGGGAGCTGTTTTTT
many,TRBV20-1,TRBJ2-7,TRBD2,CSARDRAGGPYEQYF,TGCAGTGCTAGAGATCGGGCGGGAGGGCCGTACGAGCAGTACTTC
many,TRBV5-1,TRBJ2-3,-,CASSLFAQTYTDTQYF,TGCGCCAGCAGCTTGTTTGCCCAGACCTACACAGATACGCAGTATTTT
many,TRBV20-1,TRBJ2-3,TRBD2,CSASGGEGPDTQYF,TGCAGTGCTAGCGGCGGGGAGGGCCCAGATACGCAGTATTTT
many,TRBV11-2,TRBJ1-2,TRBD1,CASSLDPGTGYGYTF,TGTGCCAGCAGCTTAGACCCCGGGACAGGCTATGGCTACACCTTC